The 9 T cell receptor beta chains below all came from one sample that was sequenced in a study of Ad26.COV2.S vaccination and SARS-CoV-2 variants (TCRdb year 2021). The label giving this sample's treatment or condition can be read as: roughly 18 received Ad26.COV2.S at low or high dose, single or two shots; five or six received placebo; per-sample allocation not given. For vaccine and placebo recipients, the sequenced repertoires came from samples collected on day 63 after the first injection. Library preparation was by the immunoSEQ multiplex PCR assay. The table was pulled from immuneACCESS by TCRdb, which kept in-frame rearrangements only. Such tables lose some clones; where checked, under half of the loss comes from unresolved V genes, and the rest has no known cause. In this sample the table shows more than 300,000 clones, around nine tenths of which occur a single time. Around 10% of the sample is held by the ten biggest clonotypes.

The sequencing used peripheral blood, collected in a trial of Ad26.COV2.S vaccine versus placebo. These receptors originate from a person between 18 and 65 years old who received the Ad26.COV2.S COVID-19 vaccine or a placebo.

For the CDR3, the DNA is TGTGCCAGTCACCGACAGGGTATCTATGGCTACACCTTC. Residues: CASHRQGIYGYTF. The chain couples TRBV19 to TRBJ1-2; 7 nucleotides line up with TRBD1. Germline V gene sequence: CDR1 LNHDA, CDR2 SQIVND (reference sequence). Germline trimming cut 8 bases from V and 4 bases from J; bases unmatched to any gene: 7. This CDR3 is 13 amino acids long.

The chain employs TRBV7-9 and TRBJ2-5, with 11 bases lining up with TRBD2. V trimming: 5 bases; J trimming: 5 bases; junction bases outside the gene matches: 7. CDR1 is SEHNR and CDR2 is FQNEAQ in the germline V gene (reference sequence). This CDR3 spans 15 amino acids. CDR3 sequence (DNA): TGTGCCAGCAGCCTCACTAGCGGGGGTTCGGAGACCCAGTACTTC. Translated, it gives CASSLTSGGSETQYF.

The chain links TRBV6-2 or TRBV6-3 to TRBJ2-3; weak D call: TRBD2 (5 bases). Between the trimmed V and J ends, which lost 5 bases and 0 bases, there was a span of 12 bases. This CDR3 contains 15 residues. Germline V lookup: CDR1 MNHEY, CDR2 SVGEGT. The CDR3 region has the DNA TGTGCCAGCAGTACTAGTGAGGGTAGCACAGATACGCAGTATTTT. Translated: CASSTSEGSTDTQYF.

The chain has TRBV27 and TRBJ2-4; D is unclear. The CDR3 runs 15 residues. Germline V CDR1 and CDR2: MNHEY, SMNVEV (reference sequence). Trimming left V 3 bases short and J 0 bases short, with 9 bases between. The CDR3 nucleotides read TGTGCCAGCAGTTTGAGCGCTCTAGCCAAAAACATTCAGTACTTC. It specifies CASSLSALAKNIQYF.

The V gene is TRBV28, the J gene TRBJ2-1, with 9 bases lining up with TRBD2. Germline V gene lookup returns CDR1 MDHEN and CDR2 SYDVKM. The CDR3 loop spans 15 amino acids. With 3 bases clipped from V and 3 bases from J, the junction kept 3 bases outside the gene matches. In nucleotides, the CDR3 is TGTGCCAGCAGTTTGGTACTAGCGGGCTACAATGAGCAGTTCTTC. This sequence encodes CASSLVLAGYNEQFF.

The V call is TRBV2, the J call TRBJ1-5, with no clear D. The CDR3 extends over 14 amino acids. The germline V gene has CDR1 SNHLY and CDR2 FYNNEI. Trimming took 8 bases from V and 0 from J, leaving 11 bases between them. The CDR3 here is CASRGSYSNQPQHF. CDR3 sequence (DNA): TGTGCCAGCCGAGGGTCCTATAGCAATCAGCCCCAGCATTTT.

The J gene is TRBJ1-1, the V gene TRBV5-4; 8 bases map to TRBD1. CDR1 is SGHNT and CDR2 is YYREEE in the germline V gene (reference sequence). CDR3 length: 13 amino acids. The V and J ends lost 4 bases and 9 bases, in that order; junction bases with no gene match: 8. CDR3 sequence (DNA): TGTGCCAGCAGCCCGGACAGGGAGGAAAAAGCTTTCTTT. Its protein is CASSPDREEKAFF.

This chain uses TRBV28 with TRBJ1-1, with 10 bases fitting TRBD1. The junction had 4 bases not matched to a gene; V was cut back by 4 bases and J by 5 bases. The CDR3 is made up of 14 amino acids. CDR1 and CDR2 (germline): MDHEN, SYDVKM. Here the CDR3 reads CASSWTGGETEAFF. CDR3 bases: TGTGCCAGCAGTTGGACAGGGGGTGAAACTGAAGCTTTCTTT. Variable domain in full (rest from reference TRBV28 and TRBJ1-1): DVKVTQSSRYLVKRTGEKVFLECVQDMDHENMFWYRQDPGLGLRLIYFSYDVKMKEKGDIPEGYSVSREKKERFSLILESASTNQTSMYLCASSWTGGETEAFFGQGTRLTVV.

The chain is built from TRBV7-6 and TRBJ2-6, with 7 bases lining up with TRBD1. Germline values: CDR1 SGHVS, CDR2 FNYEAQ. J gave up 0 bases and V 3 bases, and 5 bases lay outside the gene matches. The CDR3 totals 17 residues. The CDR3 here is CASSLGQFISGANVLTF. The CDR3 DNA reads as TGTGCCAGCAGCTTGGGACAGTTTATCTCTGGGGCCAACGTCCTGACTTTC.